The entry below describes one TCR beta chain. No antigen is known for it. The sample comes from a study of CD8+ T cells in alopecia areata. Whole-study findings and limits: Patients shared TCRs less clearly than mice did, possibly owing to HLA. Lesional scalp displayed greater clonality than normal scalp, most notably in alopecia totalis/universalis.

After isolation, RNA underwent reverse transcription to generate cDNA as the sequencing template. TCRdb's table, derived via immunoSEQ multiplex PCR, lists solely in-frame clones and lacks some. The profile shows 25,000 to 40,000 clones, roughly 80% of them singletons. Individuals with alopecia areata gave both lesional scalp punch biopsies and peripheral blood for collection. CD4+ and CD8+ T cells were sorted from PBMCs stained for CD3, CD4 and CD8. The V and J ends lost 0 bases and 2 bases, in that order; junction bases with no gene match: 5. This CDR3 comprises 15 residues. The germline CDR1 and CDR2 sequences are SGDLS and YYNGEE.

V usage is TRBV9 and J usage is TRBJ2-7; TRBD2 matches 7 bases. The source is a human donor with alopecia areata. The sequenced material came from NKG2D-low CD8+ T cells sorted from blood. This chain's CDR3 is CASSVGGGSAYEQYF. The CDR3 region has the DNA TGTGCCAGCAGCGTAGGGGGAGGGAGCGCCTACGAGCAGTACTTC.